A single count supports the clone carrying this T cell receptor (beta chain). Its specificity is unknown. Other DNA sequences from this sample encode an identical CDR3 as well. This sample is part of a study of cytomegalovirus exposure and HLA in healthy donors. Study-level information: The approximately 660 first-cohort repertoires shared a platform with the 120 or so validation repertoires, as reported in a later analysis.

Sequenced by immunoSEQ multiplex PCR; TCRdb stores in-frame clones only, minus some. The repertoire holds about 74,000 clones, approximately 93% seen once, with roughly 1.4% in the top ten. The ends were cut back, 4 bases at V and 4 bases at J, with 5 bases in the middle. The CDR3 length is 11 residues. Germline CDR1 MDHEN, CDR2 SYDVKM. Study-wide findings and caveats: Most TCR sequences proved rare, with some public TCRs found in many donors. According to reports, the classifier identified cytomegalovirus status with high specificity and sensitivity.

The sequence came from a man aged 18 to 35 in good health and CMV-seropositive. Sequenced material: PBMCs. V usage is TRBV28 and J usage is TRBJ2-7; unclear D gene. The CDR3 region is CASSSYYEQYF. The CDR3 nucleotides read TGTGCCAGCAGTTCCTATTACGAGCAGTACTTC.